This is a list of T cell receptor beta chains from one sample in a study of shared clonotypes between healthy human individuals. The data were produced by immunoSEQ multiplex PCR, yet TCRdb's version contains in-frame clones alone and is incomplete. This repertoire shows about 2.4 million clones, 93% found once; its top ten account for 0.36%. Sample: naive CD4+ T cells from PBMCs. The receptors were sampled from a young man in good health. Some clones in this sample may be carry-over from other donors' samples. Each CDR3 is given with its conserved first and last residue. The order of the fields is clone size, J gene, V gene, D gene, CDR3 length, CDR3 DNA, CDR3 protein. The D gene is left open where the match is weak. Expanded clones are given a class, and other clones once, few, many or no size at all.

clone_size: once; j_call: TRBJ1-4; v_call: TRBV10-3; d_call: -; cdr3_length: 16; cdr3_nt: TGTGCCATCAGTGATTATGTGGGAGCAACTAATGAAAAACTGTTTTTT; cdr3_aa: CAISDYVGATNEKLFF
clone_size: -; j_call: TRBJ2-7; v_call: TRBV5-1; d_call: -; cdr3_length: 13; cdr3_nt: TGCGCCAGCAGCTTGGAGTCTTTTGGCGAGCAGTACTTC; cdr3_aa: CASSLESFGEQYF
clone_size: -; j_call: TRBJ2-2; v_call: TRBV6-5; d_call: TRBD1; cdr3_length: 16; cdr3_nt: TGTGCCAGCAGTTACTTGGGACAGGGGTACACCGGGGAGCTGTTTTTT; cdr3_aa: CASSYLGQGYTGELFF
clone_size: -; j_call: TRBJ2-1; v_call: TRBV5-6; d_call: TRBD2; cdr3_length: 15; cdr3_nt: TGTGCCAGCACCCCGGGTCTAGCGGGGGTCAGTGAGCAGTTCTTC; cdr3_aa: CASTPGLAGVSEQFF
clone_size: -; j_call: TRBJ2-7; v_call: TRBV7-3; d_call: TRBD1; cdr3_length: 16; cdr3_nt: TGTGCCAGCAGCTTAAACCCGACAGGGCTCTCCTACGAGCAGTACTTC; cdr3_aa: CASSLNPTGLSYEQYF
clone_size: -; j_call: TRBJ1-1; v_call: TRBV10-3; d_call: -; cdr3_length: 14; cdr3_nt: TGTGCCATCAGTCAGACAGTCATGAACACTGAAGCTTTCTTT; cdr3_aa: CAISQTVMNTEAFF
clone_size: -; j_call: TRBJ2-7; v_call: TRBV5-1; d_call: TRBD2; cdr3_length: 15; cdr3_nt: TGCGCCAGCAGCTTGGGTAGCGGGAGGGCCTACGAGCAGTACTTC; cdr3_aa: CASSLGSGRAYEQYF
clone_size: -; j_call: TRBJ2-3; v_call: TRBV5-4; d_call: -; cdr3_length: 11; cdr3_nt: TGTGCCAGCAGCCTGGGCGACGCGCAGTATTTT; cdr3_aa: CASSLGDAQYF
clone_size: -; j_call: TRBJ2-1; v_call: TRBV30; d_call: TRBD2; cdr3_length: 15; cdr3_nt: TGTGCCTGGGGCCGGACTAGCGGGCTTGGTAATGAGCAGTTCTTC; cdr3_aa: CAWGRTSGLGNEQFF
clone_size: -; j_call: TRBJ2-1; v_call: TRBV29-1; d_call: -; cdr3_length: 14; cdr3_nt: TGCAGCGGTAGACAGTTGTTTACAAACAATGAGCAGTTCTTC; cdr3_aa: CSGRQLFTNNEQFF
clone_size: -; j_call: TRBJ2-1; v_call: TRBV6-4; d_call: TRBD2; cdr3_length: 16; cdr3_nt: TGTGCCAGCAGTACCTCGACTAGCGGGACCTTCGCTGAGCAGTTCTTC; cdr3_aa: CASSTSTSGTFAEQFF
clone_size: -; j_call: TRBJ1-3; v_call: TRBV25-1; d_call: -; cdr3_length: 14; cdr3_nt: TGTGCCAGCAGTGCCCGGAGCTCTGGAAACACCATATATTTT; cdr3_aa: CASSARSSGNTIYF
clone_size: -; j_call: TRBJ2-2; v_call: TRBV18; d_call: -; cdr3_length: 16; cdr3_nt: TGTGCCAGCTCACCGTACACGGCAAGTACTACCGGGGAGCTATTTTTT; cdr3_aa: CASSPYTASTTGELFF
clone_size: -; j_call: TRBJ2-7; v_call: TRBV29-1; d_call: -; cdr3_length: 11; cdr3_nt: TGCAGCGTTGAGTCCTCCTACGAGCAGTACTTC; cdr3_aa: CSVESSYEQYF
clone_size: -; j_call: TRBJ2-4; v_call: TRBV28; d_call: -; cdr3_length: 13; cdr3_nt: TGTGCCAGCATCGAGTCGGCCAAAAACATTCAGTACTTC; cdr3_aa: CASIESAKNIQYF
clone_size: -; j_call: TRBJ2-3; v_call: TRBV7-2; d_call: TRBD2; cdr3_length: 15; cdr3_nt: TGTGCCAGCAGCTTAGCGGGAGGGCCGGGAGATACGCAGTATTTT; cdr3_aa: CASSLAGGPGDTQYF
clone_size: -; j_call: TRBJ2-7; v_call: TRBV5-1; d_call: -; cdr3_length: 11; cdr3_nt: TGCGCCAGCAGCTCGGGATTCGAGCAGTACTTC; cdr3_aa: CASSSGFEQYF
clone_size: -; j_call: TRBJ1-2; v_call: TRBV5-6; d_call: -; cdr3_length: 15; cdr3_nt: TGTGCCAGCAGCCGGAGGGCGGGGGTTTACTATGGCTACACCTTC; cdr3_aa: CASSRRAGVYYGYTF
clone_size: -; j_call: TRBJ2-3; v_call: TRBV5-1; d_call: -; cdr3_length: 16; cdr3_nt: TGCGCCAGCAGCTTGGGAGGACGGTTAGGCACAGATACGCAGTATTTT; cdr3_aa: CASSLGGRLGTDTQYF
clone_size: -; j_call: TRBJ1-2; v_call: TRBV19; d_call: TRBD1; cdr3_length: 14; cdr3_nt: TGTGCCAGTAGTATGGGGGACAGGCGCTATGGCTACACCTTC; cdr3_aa: CASSMGDRRYGYTF
clone_size: -; j_call: TRBJ2-2; v_call: TRBV5-1; d_call: -; cdr3_length: 15; cdr3_nt: TGCGCCAGCAGTATAGGAGGGCCTAACACCGGGGAGCTGTTTTTT; cdr3_aa: CASSIGGPNTGELFF
clone_size: -; j_call: TRBJ1-5; v_call: TRBV5-6; d_call: -; cdr3_length: 14; cdr3_nt: TGTGCCAGCAGCTTGGGGGCAGGGACTCAGCCCCAGCATTTT; cdr3_aa: CASSLGAGTQPQHF
clone_size: -; j_call: TRBJ1-5; v_call: TRBV28; d_call: -; cdr3_length: 15; cdr3_nt: TGTGCCAGCAGTTCGACAGGTTCGGGCAATCAGCCCCAGCATTTT; cdr3_aa: CASSSTGSGNQPQHF
clone_size: -; j_call: TRBJ1-1; v_call: TRBV19; d_call: -; cdr3_length: 14; cdr3_nt: TGTGCCAGTAGTATAGTAGGGGTGGTCACTGAAGCTTTCTTT; cdr3_aa: CASSIVGVVTEAFF
clone_size: -; j_call: TRBJ2-2; v_call: TRBV4-1; d_call: -; cdr3_length: 14; cdr3_nt: TGCGCCAGCAGTCCTCAGGGTTGGTCCGGGGAGCTGTTTTTT; cdr3_aa: CASSPQGWSGELFF
clone_size: once; j_call: TRBJ2-7; v_call: TRBV28; d_call: -; cdr3_length: 15; cdr3_nt: TGTGCCAGCATCCCCAAGTCGGGGGCGGGCTACGAGCAGTACTTC; cdr3_aa: CASIPKSGAGYEQYF
clone_size: -; j_call: TRBJ1-3; v_call: TRBV28; d_call: -; cdr3_length: 15; cdr3_nt: TGTGCCAGCAGTTTCGGACTGATCTCTGGAAACACCATATATTTT; cdr3_aa: CASSFGLISGNTIYF